The 17 T cell receptor beta chains listed next were all sequenced from one sample in a study of technical replicates of blood from a handful of donors. Profiled with immunoSEQ multiplex PCR; TCRdb holds only in-frame clones, not every one. The repertoire includes tens of thousands of clones, about 92% of them detected once, and 0.35% to 0.45% sits in the top ten. Sequencing was carried out using T cells isolated from PBMCs. The source of these receptors is a human donor in good health.

The V and J genes are TRBV27 and TRBJ2-1, with TRBD2 matching 8 bases. V shed 6 bases and J 4 bases; nucleotides not matched to a gene: 5. CDR1 MNHEY and CDR2 SMNVEV come from the germline V gene (reference sequence). The CDR3 is 14 amino acids. The CDR3: CASSSSGPYNEQFF. The CDR3 DNA reads TGTGCCAGCAGCTCTAGCGGGCCTTACAATGAGCAGTTCTTC.

V and J are TRBV11-2 and TRBJ2-7; D call uncertain. The germline V gene has CDR1 SGHAT and CDR2 FQNNGV. The germline V and J ends were trimmed by 0 bases and 4 bases, with 7 bases remaining between them. This CDR3 contains 13 residues. The CDR3 reads CASSLENYYEQYF. DNA of the CDR3: TGTGCCAGCAGCTTAGAAAACTATTACGAGCAGTACTTC.

This chain's CDR3 is CASSSGDYGYTF. CDR3 bases: TGTGCCAGCAGTTCGGGAGACTATGGCTACACCTTC. The chain is built from TRBV27 and TRBJ1-2; D unclear. CDR3 size: 12 residues. Germline assignment: CDR1 MNHEY and CDR2 SMNVEV (reference sequence). The ends were cut back, 4 bases at V and 3 bases at J, with 6 bases in the middle.

This chain joins TRBV30 and TRBJ2-3; D unresolved. This CDR3 comprises 12 residues. Germline V gene data show CDR1 as GTSNPN and CDR2 as SVGIG (reference sequence). The V gene lost 4 bases and the J gene lost 6 bases, with 11 bases spanning the gap. CDR3 sequence (DNA): TGTGCCTGGACCCCCGGGTTTGATACGCAGTATTTT. The encoded protein is CAWTPGFDTQYF. Full variable domain (missing parts from reference TRBV30 and TRBJ2-3): SQTIHQWPATLVQPVGSPLSLECTVEGTSNPNLYWYRQAAGRGLQLLFYSVGIGQISSEVPQNLSASRPQDRQFILSSKKLLLSDSGFYLCAWTPGFDTQYFGPGTRLTVL.

The CDR3 DNA reads TGTGCCAGCAGTGAAGAAGGGACAGGGTTATCTGGCTACACCTTC. Translated, it gives CASSEEGTGLSGYTF. The rearrangement uses TRBV6-1 and TRBJ1-2; 9 nucleotides match TRBD1. The CDR3 runs 15 residues. Germline CDR1 MNHNS, CDR2 SASEGT. The junction had 7 bases not matched to a gene; V was cut back by 1 base and J by 7 bases.

The rearrangement links TRBV7-2 to TRBJ1-1; D is perhaps TRBD1 (5 bases). Germline CDR1 reads SGHTA; CDR2 reads FQGNSA. Trimming stripped 0 bases from V and 0 bases from J, with 8 bases between. The CDR3 loop spans 15 amino acids. The CDR3 loop reads CASSLAPTVNTEAFF. For the CDR3, the DNA is TGTGCCAGCAGCTTAGCCCCGACAGTGAACACTGAAGCTTTCTTT.

This clone was seen just once. The V and J genes are TRBV12-5 and TRBJ2-1; 12 bases align to TRBD2. The germline V gene encodes CDR1 LGHNT and CDR2 FRNRAP. After removal of 0 bases from V and 7 bases from J, the junction contained 19 bases not matched to a gene. The CDR3 totals 21 residues. The chain's CDR3 is CASGLVQSVTSGRILVNEQFF. The CDR3 DNA follows: TGTGCTAGTGGTTTGGTACAGTCTGTGACTAGCGGGAGAATCTTAGTAAATGAGCAGTTCTTC. Filled out from reference TRBV12-5 and TRBJ2-1, the complete variable domain reads DARVTQTPRHKVTEMGQEVTMRCQPILGHNTVFWYRQTMMQGLELLAYFRNRAPLDDSGMPKDRFSAEMPDATLATLKIQPSEPRDSAVYFCASGLVQSVTSGRILVNEQFFGPGTRLTVL.

This clone occurred once. This chain links TRBV19 with TRBJ2-2; D is perhaps TRBD1 (6 bases). The V end lost 10 bases, the J end lost 6 bases, and 9 bases lay between the germline ends. CDR3 length: 11 residues. Germline V gene sequence: CDR1 LNHDA, CDR2 SQIVND (reference sequence). The CDR3 region is CATRGPGELFF. The DNA of the CDR3 is TGTGCCACCAGGGGTCCCGGGGAGCTGTTTTTT.

The rearrangement uses TRBV5-5 and TRBJ1-5; D is possibly TRBD1 (5 bases). The CDR3 has 14 residues. The V gene lost 5 bases and the J gene lost 7 bases, with 16 bases spanning the gap. The germline V gene encodes CDR1 SGHKS and CDR2 YYEKEE (reference sequence). The DNA of the CDR3 is TGTGCCAGCAGTTTCGCAGGGTCTGGACAGCCCCAGCATTTT. Encoded protein: CASSFAGSGQPQHF.

The chain combines TRBV7-9 with TRBJ2-5, with no clear D. The CDR3 consists of 11 residues. Trimming shortened V by 4 bases and J by 4 bases, and 4 bases separated the two germline ends. Looked up from germline, CDR1 is SEHNR and CDR2 is FQNEAQ (reference sequence). The CDR3 spells CASSSGETQYF. Written as DNA, the CDR3 is TGTGCCAGCAGCTCAGGAGAGACCCAGTACTTC.

This chain links TRBV19 with TRBJ1-5; D might be TRBD1 (5 bases). Per the germline V gene, CDR1 is LNHDA and CDR2 is SQIVND (reference sequence). The germline V and J ends were trimmed by 4 bases and 0 bases, with 7 bases remaining between them. This CDR3 is built from 14 residues. CDR3 in amino acids: CASSTGVSNQPQHF. The CDR3 DNA sequence: TGTGCCAGTAGTACGGGGGTTAGCAATCAGCCCCAGCATTTT.

In its sample, this clone was seen once. The rearrangement uses TRBV30 and TRBJ2-7; TRBD1 is a possible D gene (6 bases). The CDR3 runs 13 residues. Germline lookup yields CDR1 GTSNPN and CDR2 SVGIG (reference sequence). Between the trimmed V and J ends, which lost 0 bases and 5 bases, there was a span of 11 bases. The CDR3 protein is CAWSVDRFNEQYF. In DNA form, the CDR3 reads TGTGCCTGGAGTGTAGACAGGTTCAACGAGCAGTACTTC. The full variable domain, with the rest looked up from reference TRBV30 and TRBJ2-7, is SQTIHQWPATLVQPVGSPLSLECTVEGTSNPNLYWYRQAAGRGLQLLFYSVGIGQISSEVPQNLSASRPQDRQFILSSKKLLLSDSGFYLCAWSVDRFNEQYFGPGTRLTVT.

The J gene is TRBJ2-1, the V gene TRBV7-3; D may be TRBD2 (6 bases). The CDR3 has 18 residues. Trimming removed 2 bases at V and 6 bases at J, with 23 bases between. Germline-derived CDR1 and CDR2 are SGHTA and FQGTGA. The CDR3 DNA reads as TGTGCCAGCAGCTTACCTTTCACCGGGACTGGACCTTCCAATGAGCAGTTCTTC. Its protein product is CASSLPFTGTGPSNEQFF. Complete variable domain (other parts from reference TRBV7-3 and TRBJ2-1): GAGVSQTPSNKVTEKGKYVELRCDPISGHTALYWYRQSLGQGPEFLIYFQGTGAADDSGLPNDRFFAVRPEGSVSTLKIQRTERGDSAVYLCASSLPFTGTGPSNEQFFGPGTRLTVL.

This rearrangement joins TRBV27 to TRBJ2-3, with 9 bases aligning to TRBD1. CDR3 length: 18 residues. Looked up from germline, CDR1 is MNHEY and CDR2 is SMNVEV (reference sequence). The ends lost 6 bases at V and 2 bases at J; junction bases unmatched: 15. CDR3 region: CASSRGPGTGIVTDTQYF. CDR3 DNA: TGTGCCAGCAGCCGCGGTCCGGGGACAGGGATAGTCACAGATACGCAGTATTTT.

The chain carries TRBV4-2 and TRBJ2-1, with 7 bases aligning to TRBD2. CDR1 and CDR2 (germline): LGHNA, YNFKEQ. The CDR3 extends over 14 amino acids. V gave up 0 bases and J gave up 5 bases; unmatched junction bases: 1. The CDR3 loop reads CASSQEGGDNEQFF. The CDR3 DNA is TGTGCCAGCAGCCAAGAGGGAGGGGACAATGAGCAGTTCTTC.

This sequence joins TRBV10-3 and TRBJ2-7; TRBD2 might be the D (7 bases). The germline CDR1 and CDR2 sequences are ENHRY and SYGVKD. The length of the CDR3 is 16 residues. The V and J ends lost 4 bases and 4 bases respectively, with 20 bases between them. The CDR3 sequence is CAISGGGAVQRYEQYF. The CDR3 nucleotides are TGTGCCATCAGTGGAGGGGGGGCGGTACAGCGATACGAGCAGTACTTC.

The J gene is TRBJ2-7, the V gene TRBV19; 8 bases are shared with TRBD2. V shed 3 bases, J shed 2 bases, and the junction held 3 bases outside the gene matches. Germline V gene data show CDR1 as LNHDA and CDR2 as SQIVND (reference sequence). CDR3 length equals 14 residues. The DNA for the CDR3 is TGTGCCAGTAGTATTGGACTAGCTACCTACGAGCAGTACTTC. It is translated as CASSIGLATYEQYF.